This TCR beta chain was profiled in a study of CD8+ T cells in alopecia areata. Germline lookup yields CDR1 SGHDN and CDR2 FVKESK. V gave up 5 bases and J gave up 0 bases; unmatched junction bases: 7. The CDR3 contains 15 residues. Regarding this clone: What it binds is unknown.

Investigators isolated RNA and reverse transcribed it into cDNA to act as the sequencing template. Libraries were prepared by immunoSEQ multiplex PCR; TCRdb keeps only in-frame clonotypes and omits some of them. The sample has about 94,000 clones; just over 70% are singletons. Study-wide findings and caveats: Persistence of many expanded lesional clones was seen in scalp and blood during tofacitinib. Scalp clonality dropped significantly under tofacitinib, as did expanded CD8+ top-100 clones. Compared with normal scalp, lesional scalp had higher clonality and more expanded CD8+ clones.

Treatment in this sample: oral pan-JAK inhibitor, 5-10 mg twice daily. The clonotype comes from a human donor with alopecia areata. The V and J genes are TRBV14 and TRBJ2-7, with TRBD2 identical over 7 bases. The input for sequencing was CD8+ T cells sorted from blood, taken between weeks 43 and 45, from a patient treated with tofacitinib. CDR3 nucleotide sequence: TGTGCCAGCAGCTATACTAGCGCGCCCTCCTACGAGCAGTACTTC. Translated: CASSYTSAPSYEQYF.